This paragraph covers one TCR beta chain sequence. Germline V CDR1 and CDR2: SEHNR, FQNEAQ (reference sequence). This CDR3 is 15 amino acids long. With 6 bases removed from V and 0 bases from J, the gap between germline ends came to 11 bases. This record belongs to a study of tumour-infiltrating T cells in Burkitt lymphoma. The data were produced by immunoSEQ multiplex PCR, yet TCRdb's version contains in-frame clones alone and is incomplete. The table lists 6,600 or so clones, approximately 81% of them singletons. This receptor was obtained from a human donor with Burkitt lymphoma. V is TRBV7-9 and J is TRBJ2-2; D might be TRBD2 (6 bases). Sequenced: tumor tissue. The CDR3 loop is CASRKEGSNTGELFF. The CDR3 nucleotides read TGTGCCAGCAGGAAGGAGGGGTCGAACACCGGGGAGCTGTTTTTT.